This T cell receptor beta chain was obtained from a study of blood T cell repertoires in COVID-19. Study-level information: Whether acute or convalescent, the COVID-19 samples came from the United States, Italy and Spain. From T cells, B-cell-depleted T cells, or PBMCs came the material, which was cDNA or gDNA.

The CDR3 length is 15 residues. Trimming removed 0 bases at V and 2 bases at J, with 10 bases between. The germline CDR1 and CDR2 sequences are MNHEY and SVGAGI. Study processing details: Reference gene primer amplification in the assay estimated nucleated cell counts. Data came from immunoSEQ multiplex PCR; TCRdb stores just in-frame clones and leaves some out. That table supplies the V and J calls and clone size; D and trimming were determined from the DNA. This sample yields approximately 89,000 clones, of which about three quarters are seen a single time; about half belongs to the top ten. This chain joins TRBV6-5 and TRBJ2-5, with D perhaps matching TRBD2 (5 bases). The TCR sequence derives from a human donor in a cohort sampled during active COVID-19. Specimen: peripheral blood. CDR3 protein: CASSYSSLAQETQYF. The DNA for the CDR3 is TGTGCCAGCAGTTACTCGAGCCTAGCTCAAGAGACCCAGTACTTC.